The sequence of this T cell receptor beta chain was determined in a study of blood T cell repertoires in COVID-19. In the study overall: The United States, Italy and Spain supplied acute and convalescent COVID-19 samples.

This clone was seen a handful of times. Only in-frame clones appear in the TCRdb table, and some are missing; sequencing was by immunoSEQ multiplex PCR. Among approximately 110,000 clones listed, approximately 91% were seen once. The CDR3 contains 14 residues. In germline, CDR1 is ENHRY, CDR2 SYGVKD. The junction had 7 bases not matched to a gene; V was cut back by 5 bases and J by 7 bases. Sequencing was performed on peripheral blood. The J gene is TRBJ2-1, the V gene TRBV10-3; the match to TRBD2 covers 8 bases. The TCR was taken from a woman between 65 and 79 years old who had recovered from COVID-19. The CDR3 sequence is CAISPGLARNEQFF. In DNA form, the CDR3 reads TGTGCCATCAGTCCAGGACTAGCCCGTAATGAGCAGTTCTTC.